The 8 T cell receptor beta chains in this list originate from one sample, sequenced in a study of blood T cell repertoires in COVID-19. Assay used: immunoSEQ multiplex PCR; TCRdb lists only in-frame clones, some missing. The sample has about 180,000 clones; approximately 90% are singletons. What was sequenced was peripheral blood. The receptors were sampled from a young woman with acute or convalescent COVID-19.

The chain couples TRBV19 to TRBJ2-3; D perhaps matches TRBD1 (6 bases). V lost 11 bases to trimming and J lost 9 bases, with 15 bases between them. Germline CDR1 reads LNHDA; CDR2 reads SQIVND (reference sequence). CDR3 length: 11 amino acids. This CDR3 is CAVRGLFTQYF. The CDR3 DNA follows: TGTGCCGTCAGGGGCCTTTTCACGCAGTATTTT.

This chain uses TRBV3-1 (or the pseudogene TRBV3-2) with TRBJ1-1; no definite D call. Deletions cut 1 base from V and 5 bases from J, with 5 bases between. This CDR3 is 12 amino acids long. The germline gives CDR1 LGHDT, CDR2 YNNKEL (reference sequence). The CDR3 DNA follows: TGTGCCAGCAGCCAAGCCGGGACTGAAGCTTTCTTT. This sequence encodes CASSQAGTEAFF.

The rearrangement uses TRBV13 and TRBJ2-5; D is possibly TRBD2 (6 bases). Germline assignment: CDR1 PRHDT and CDR2 FYEKMQ (reference sequence). Trimming took 4 bases from V and 2 from J, leaving 8 bases between them. The CDR3 extends over 13 amino acids. The CDR3 region is CASSSAGQETQYF. As DNA, the CDR3 is TGTGCCAGCAGCTCGGCGGGACAAGAGACCCAGTACTTC.

This chain uses TRBV28 with TRBJ2-7; 8 bases agree with TRBD2. Germline CDR1 and CDR2: MDHEN and SYDVKM. Trimming cost V 5 bases and J 7 bases; bases outside gene matches: 10. The CDR3 totals 14 residues. The CDR3 DNA is TGTGCCAGCAGTCCCTATGCGGGAGGACTGGAGCAGTACTTC. Translated, it gives CASSPYAGGLEQYF.

This clone was seen a single time. V usage is TRBV12-3 or TRBV12-4 and J usage is TRBJ2-1; possibly TRBD1 for D (5 bases). This CDR3 has 12 residues. V lost 5 bases and J lost 9, with 11 bases in between. The CDR3 nucleotides are TGTGCCAGCAGTCTCAAAAGGGGTGAGCAGTTCTTC. Translating gives CASSLKRGEQFF.

The rearrangement uses TRBV9 and TRBJ2-1; weak D call: TRBD1 (6 bases). The CDR3 covers 15 residues. Germline V gives CDR1 SGDLS, CDR2 YYNGEE. V lost 4 bases and J 0 bases, leaving 11 bases between the germline ends. Here the CDR3 reads CASSPGTNSYNEQFF. The CDR3 DNA reads as TGTGCCAGCAGCCCGGGGACAAACTCCTACAATGAGCAGTTCTTC. Full variable domain (remainder filled in from reference TRBV9 and TRBJ2-1): DSGVTQTPKHLITATGQRVTLRCSPRSGDLSVYWYQQSLDQGLQFLIQYYNGEERAKGNILERFSAQQFPDLHSELNLSSLELGDSALYFCASSPGTNSYNEQFFGPGTRLTVL.

The V call is TRBV18, the J call TRBJ2-1, with D unresolved. Between the trimmed V and J ends, which lost 3 bases and 0 bases, there was a span of 9 bases. This CDR3 is built from 15 residues. Germline CDR1 and CDR2: KGHSH and LQKENI. The chain's CDR3 is CASSPERSSYNEQFF. Written as DNA, the CDR3 is TGTGCCAGCTCACCCGAGAGGAGCTCCTACAATGAGCAGTTCTTC.

This chain connects TRBV28 to TRBJ2-5; D call uncertain. CDR1 is MDHEN and CDR2 is SYDVKM in the germline V gene. V lost 8 bases to trimming and J lost 1 base, with 17 bases between them. The CDR3 loop spans 15 amino acids. CDR3 protein: CASQDSSGPQETQYF. CDR3 DNA sequence: TGTGCCAGCCAAGACTCCTCCGGTCCCCAAGAGACCCAGTACTTC.